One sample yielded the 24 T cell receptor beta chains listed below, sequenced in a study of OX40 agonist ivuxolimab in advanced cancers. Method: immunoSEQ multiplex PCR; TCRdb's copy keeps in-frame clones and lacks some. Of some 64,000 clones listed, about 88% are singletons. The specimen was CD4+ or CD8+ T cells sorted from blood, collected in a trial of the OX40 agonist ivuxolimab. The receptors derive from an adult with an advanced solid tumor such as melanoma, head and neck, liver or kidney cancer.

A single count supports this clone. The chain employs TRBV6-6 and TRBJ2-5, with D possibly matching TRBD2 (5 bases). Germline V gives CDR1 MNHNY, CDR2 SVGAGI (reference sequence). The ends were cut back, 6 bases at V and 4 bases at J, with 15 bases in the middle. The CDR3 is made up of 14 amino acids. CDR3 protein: CASRVQLSGETQYF. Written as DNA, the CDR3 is TGTGCCAGCAGAGTCCAACTCAGCGGAGAGACCCAGTACTTC.

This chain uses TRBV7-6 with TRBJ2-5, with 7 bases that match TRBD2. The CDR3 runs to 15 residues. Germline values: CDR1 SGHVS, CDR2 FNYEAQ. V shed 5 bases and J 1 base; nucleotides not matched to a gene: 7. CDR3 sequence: CASSVWGGPQETQYF. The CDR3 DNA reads TGTGCCAGCAGCGTATGGGGAGGGCCCCAAGAGACCCAGTACTTC.

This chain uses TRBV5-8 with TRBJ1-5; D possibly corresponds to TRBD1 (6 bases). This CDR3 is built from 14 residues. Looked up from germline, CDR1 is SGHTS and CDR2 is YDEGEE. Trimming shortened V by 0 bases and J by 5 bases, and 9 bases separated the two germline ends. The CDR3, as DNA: TGTGCCAGCAGCTTGGGGGGGCAGCATCAGCCCCAGCATTTT. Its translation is CASSLGGQHQPQHF.

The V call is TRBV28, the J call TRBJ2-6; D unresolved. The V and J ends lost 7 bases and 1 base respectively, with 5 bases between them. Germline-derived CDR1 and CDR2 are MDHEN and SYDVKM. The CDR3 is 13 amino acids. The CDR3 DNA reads TGTGCCAGCACCGCGTCTGGGGCCAACGTCCTGACTTTC. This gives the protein CASTASGANVLTF.

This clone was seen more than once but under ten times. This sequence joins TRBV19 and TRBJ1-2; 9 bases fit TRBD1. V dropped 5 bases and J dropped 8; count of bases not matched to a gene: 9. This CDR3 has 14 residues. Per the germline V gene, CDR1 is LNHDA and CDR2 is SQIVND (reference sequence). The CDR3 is CASSLGQGMVGYTF. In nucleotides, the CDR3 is TGTGCCAGTAGTCTCGGACAGGGGATGGTCGGCTACACCTTC.

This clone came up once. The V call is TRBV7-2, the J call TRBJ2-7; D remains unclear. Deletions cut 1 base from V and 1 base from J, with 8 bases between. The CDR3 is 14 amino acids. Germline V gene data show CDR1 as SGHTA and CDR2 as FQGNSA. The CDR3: CASSLGLGSYEQYF. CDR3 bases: TGTGCCAGCAGCTTAGGATTGGGGTCCTACGAGCAGTACTTC. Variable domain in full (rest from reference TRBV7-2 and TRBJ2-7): GAGVSQSPSNKVTEKGKDVELRCDPISGHTALYWYRQSLGQGLEFLIYFQGNSAPDKSGLPSDRFSAERTGGSVSTLTIQRTQQEDSAVYLCASSLGLGSYEQYFGPGTRLTVT.

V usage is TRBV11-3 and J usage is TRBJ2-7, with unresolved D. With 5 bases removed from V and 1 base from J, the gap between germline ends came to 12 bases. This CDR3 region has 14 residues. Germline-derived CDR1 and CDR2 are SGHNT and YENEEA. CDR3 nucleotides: TGTGCCAGCAGCCAAGATGGACGGTCCTACGAGCAGTACTTC. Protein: CASSQDGRSYEQYF.

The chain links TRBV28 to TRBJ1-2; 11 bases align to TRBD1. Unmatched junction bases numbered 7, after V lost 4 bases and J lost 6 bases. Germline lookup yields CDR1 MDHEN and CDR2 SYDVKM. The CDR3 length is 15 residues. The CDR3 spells CASSSADRGLHGYTF. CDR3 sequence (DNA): TGTGCCAGCAGTTCAGCGGACAGGGGGCTCCATGGCTACACCTTC.

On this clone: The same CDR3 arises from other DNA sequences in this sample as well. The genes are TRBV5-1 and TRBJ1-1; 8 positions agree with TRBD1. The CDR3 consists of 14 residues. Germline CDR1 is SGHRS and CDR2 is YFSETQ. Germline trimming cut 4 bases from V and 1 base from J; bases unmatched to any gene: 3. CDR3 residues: CASSPGQGNTEAFF. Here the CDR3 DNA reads TGCGCCAGCAGCCCCGGACAGGGGAACACTGAAGCTTTCTTT.

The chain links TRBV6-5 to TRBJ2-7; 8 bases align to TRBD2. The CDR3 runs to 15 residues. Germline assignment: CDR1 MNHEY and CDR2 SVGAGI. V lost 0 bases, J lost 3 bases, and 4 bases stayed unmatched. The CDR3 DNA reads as TGTGCCAGCAGTTACTCGAGGGCGGGAGGCTACGAGCAGTACTTC. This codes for CASSYSRAGGYEQYF.

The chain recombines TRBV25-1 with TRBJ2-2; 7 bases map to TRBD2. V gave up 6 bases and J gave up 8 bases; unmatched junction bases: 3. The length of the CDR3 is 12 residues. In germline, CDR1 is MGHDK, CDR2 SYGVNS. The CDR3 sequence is CASSRAGGELFF. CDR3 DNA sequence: TGTGCCAGCAGCAGAGCGGGGGGGGAGCTGTTTTTT.

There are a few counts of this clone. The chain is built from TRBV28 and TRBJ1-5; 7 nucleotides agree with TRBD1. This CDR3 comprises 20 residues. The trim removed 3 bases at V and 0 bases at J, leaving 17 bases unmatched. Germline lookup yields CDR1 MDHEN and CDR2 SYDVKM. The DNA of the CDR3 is TGTGCCAGCAGTTTTAGAAGCTGGAGGGGGCCCTCTCATAGCAATCAGCCCCAGCATTTT. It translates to CASSFRSWRGPSHSNQPQHF.

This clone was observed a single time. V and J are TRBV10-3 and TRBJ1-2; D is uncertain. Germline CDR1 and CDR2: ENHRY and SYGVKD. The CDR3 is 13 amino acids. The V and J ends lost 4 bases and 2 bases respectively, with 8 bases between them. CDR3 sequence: CAISGIANYGYTF. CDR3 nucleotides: TGTGCCATCAGTGGTATCGCAAACTATGGCTACACCTTC.

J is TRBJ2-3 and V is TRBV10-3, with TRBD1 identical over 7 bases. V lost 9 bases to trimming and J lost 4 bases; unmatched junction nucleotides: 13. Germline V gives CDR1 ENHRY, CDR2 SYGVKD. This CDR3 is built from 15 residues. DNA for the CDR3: TGTGCCATTAGCACCAGGGGGAGAGTGTCAGATACGCAGTATTTT. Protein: CAISTRGRVSDTQYF.

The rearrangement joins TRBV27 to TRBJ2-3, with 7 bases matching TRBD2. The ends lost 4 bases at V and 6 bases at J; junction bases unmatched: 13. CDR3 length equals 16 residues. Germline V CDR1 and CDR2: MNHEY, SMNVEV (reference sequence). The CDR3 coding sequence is TGTGCCAGCAGTTATAGGGCGGGAGCTTCCCGTGATACGCAGTATTTT. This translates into CASSYRAGASRDTQYF.

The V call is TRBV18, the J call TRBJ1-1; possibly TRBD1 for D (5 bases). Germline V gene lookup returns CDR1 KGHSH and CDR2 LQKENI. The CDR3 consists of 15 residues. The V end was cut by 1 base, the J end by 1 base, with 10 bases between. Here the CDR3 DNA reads TGTGCCAGCTCACCACGGGGCAGTCAGAACACTGAAGCTTTCTTT. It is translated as CASSPRGSQNTEAFF.

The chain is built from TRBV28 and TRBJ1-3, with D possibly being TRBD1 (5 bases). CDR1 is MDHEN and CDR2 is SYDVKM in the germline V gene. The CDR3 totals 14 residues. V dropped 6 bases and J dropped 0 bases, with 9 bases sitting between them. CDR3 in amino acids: CASRAGNSGNTIYF. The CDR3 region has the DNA TGTGCCAGCAGAGCAGGGAACTCTGGAAACACCATATATTTT.

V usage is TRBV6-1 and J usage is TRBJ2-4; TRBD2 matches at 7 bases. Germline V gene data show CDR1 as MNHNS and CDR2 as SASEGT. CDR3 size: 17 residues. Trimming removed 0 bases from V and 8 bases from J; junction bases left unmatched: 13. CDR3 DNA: TGTGCCAGCAGTGAAGCGGGAGGGACCTCCTCACGGGACATTCAGTACTTC. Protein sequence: CASSEAGGTSSRDIQYF.

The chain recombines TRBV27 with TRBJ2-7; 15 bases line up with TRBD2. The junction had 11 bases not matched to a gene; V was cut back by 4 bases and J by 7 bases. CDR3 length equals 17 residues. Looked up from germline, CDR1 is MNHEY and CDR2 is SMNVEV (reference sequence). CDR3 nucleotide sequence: TGTGCCAGCAGTTCATTCCCGGGACTAGCGGGAGGACAGGAGCAGTACTTC. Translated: CASSSFPGLAGGQEQYF.

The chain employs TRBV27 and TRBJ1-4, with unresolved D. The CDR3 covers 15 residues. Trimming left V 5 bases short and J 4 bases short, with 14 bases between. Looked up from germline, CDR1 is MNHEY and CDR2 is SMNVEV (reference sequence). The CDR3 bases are TGTGCCAGCAGTCCCCTGGACCGGAATAATGAAAAACTGTTTTTT. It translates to CASSPLDRNNEKLFF.

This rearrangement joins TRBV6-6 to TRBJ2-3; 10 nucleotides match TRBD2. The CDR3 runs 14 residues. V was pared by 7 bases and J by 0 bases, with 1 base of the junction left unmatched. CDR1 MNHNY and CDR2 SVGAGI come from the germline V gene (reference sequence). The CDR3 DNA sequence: TGTGCCAGCATGACTAGCGGGAGCACAGATACGCAGTATTTT. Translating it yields CASMTSGSTDTQYF.

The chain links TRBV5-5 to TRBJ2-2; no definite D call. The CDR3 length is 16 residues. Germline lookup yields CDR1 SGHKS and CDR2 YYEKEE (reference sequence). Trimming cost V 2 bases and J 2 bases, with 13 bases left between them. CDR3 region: CASSFRPSRNTGELFF. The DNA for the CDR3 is TGTGCCAGCAGCTTCCGACCTTCCCGTAACACCGGGGAGCTGTTTTTT.

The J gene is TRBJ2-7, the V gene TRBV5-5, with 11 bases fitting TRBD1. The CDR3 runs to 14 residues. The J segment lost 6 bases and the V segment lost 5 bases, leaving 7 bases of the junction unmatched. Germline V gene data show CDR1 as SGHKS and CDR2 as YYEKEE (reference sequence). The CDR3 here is CASRAGTGGFEQYF. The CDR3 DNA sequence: TGTGCCAGCAGGGCCGGGACAGGGGGTTTCGAGCAGTACTTC.

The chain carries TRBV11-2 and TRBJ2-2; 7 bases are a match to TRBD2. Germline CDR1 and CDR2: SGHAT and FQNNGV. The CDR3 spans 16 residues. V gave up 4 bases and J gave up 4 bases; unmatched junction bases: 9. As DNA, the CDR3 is TGTGCCAGCAGCTCCCCCCAGGGACTACCCACCGGGGAGCTGTTTTTT. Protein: CASSSPQGLPTGELFF.